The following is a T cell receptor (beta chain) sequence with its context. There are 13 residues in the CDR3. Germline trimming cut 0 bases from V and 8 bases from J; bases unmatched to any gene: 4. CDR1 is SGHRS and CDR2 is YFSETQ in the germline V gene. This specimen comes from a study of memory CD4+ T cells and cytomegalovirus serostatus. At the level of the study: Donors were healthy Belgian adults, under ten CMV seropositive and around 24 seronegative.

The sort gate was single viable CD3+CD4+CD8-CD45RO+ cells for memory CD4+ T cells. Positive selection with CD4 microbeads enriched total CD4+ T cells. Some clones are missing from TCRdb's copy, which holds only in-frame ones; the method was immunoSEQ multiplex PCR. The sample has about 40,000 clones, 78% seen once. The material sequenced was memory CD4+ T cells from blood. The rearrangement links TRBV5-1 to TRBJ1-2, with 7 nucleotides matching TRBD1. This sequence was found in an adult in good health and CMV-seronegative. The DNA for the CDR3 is TGCGCCAGCAGCTTGGGGGACAGACGGGGCTACACCTTC. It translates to CASSLGDRRGYTF.